What follows is one T cell receptor (beta chain) and its context. What it recognizes is unknown. The sample belongs to a study of shared clonotypes between healthy human individuals. At the level of the study: Serving as donors were a couple of women and a few men, whose ages spanned 18 to 49. Whole-study findings and limits: As a rule, naive subsets had a larger estimated richness than memory subsets.

The protocol was immunoSEQ multiplex PCR, while the TCRdb copy is restricted to in-frame clones and leaves out a portion. The profile shows around 2.1 million clones, under 97% of them singletons. V dropped 5 bases and J dropped 4; count of bases not matched to a gene: 8. The CDR3 sequence is 14 residues long. Germline lookup yields CDR1 SGHVS and CDR2 FNYEAQ. Sequences were obtained from naive CD4+ T cells sorted from blood. Subset: CD45RA+ positively selected. The V call is TRBV7-6, the J call TRBJ2-7, with 7 bases identical to TRBD2. This TCR was sampled from a man aged 18 to 29 in good health. Here the CDR3 DNA reads TGTGCCAGCAGCCCTAGAGCGGGACTTTACGAGCAGTACTTC. Translated: CASSPRAGLYEQYF.